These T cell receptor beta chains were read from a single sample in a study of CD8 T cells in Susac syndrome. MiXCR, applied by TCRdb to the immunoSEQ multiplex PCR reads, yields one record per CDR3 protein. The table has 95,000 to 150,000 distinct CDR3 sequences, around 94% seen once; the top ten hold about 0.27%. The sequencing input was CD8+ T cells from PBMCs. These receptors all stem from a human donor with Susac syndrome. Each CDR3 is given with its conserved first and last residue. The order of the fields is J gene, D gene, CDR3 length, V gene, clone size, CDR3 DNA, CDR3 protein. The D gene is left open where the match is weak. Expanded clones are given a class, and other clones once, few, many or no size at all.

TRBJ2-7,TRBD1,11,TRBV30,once,TGTGCCTGGAGGACAGGGGCCGAGCAGTACTTC,CAWRTGAEQYF
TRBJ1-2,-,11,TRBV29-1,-,TGCAGCGCCAGCGAGGGCTATGGCTACACCTTC,CSASEGYGYTF
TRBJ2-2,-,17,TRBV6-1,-,TGTGCCAGCAGTACCCTCGGAGGGGGGAGGTACACCGGGGAGCTGTTTTTT,CASSTLGGGRYTGELFF
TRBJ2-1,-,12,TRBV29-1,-,TGCAGCGTCGAGAGCTCCTACAATGAGCAGTTCTTC,CSVESSYNEQFF
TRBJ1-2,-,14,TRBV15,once,TGTGCCATCCCATTGCCCGGGATCTCGTATGGCTACACCTTC,CAIPLPGISYGYTF
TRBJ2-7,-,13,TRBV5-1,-,TGCGCCAGCAGCCCGCCTTGGGGGCGCGAGCAGTACTTC,CASSPPWGREQYF
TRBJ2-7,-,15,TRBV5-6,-,TGTGCCAGCAGCCCACAGGGGGGGTATATCAACGAGCAGTACTTC,CASSPQGGYINEQYF
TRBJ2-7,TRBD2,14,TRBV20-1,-,TGCAGTGCTAGAGTCAGCGGGGGGGCGTACGAGCAGTACTTC,CSARVSGGAYEQYF
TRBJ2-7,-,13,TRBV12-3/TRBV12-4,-,TGTGCCAGCAGTTTCCGGACAGACTACGAGCAGTACTTC,CASSFRTDYEQYF
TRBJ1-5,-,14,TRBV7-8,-,TGTGCCAGCGACCCCCGGACCAGCAATCAGCCCCAGCATTTT,CASDPRTSNQPQHF
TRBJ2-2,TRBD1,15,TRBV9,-,TGTGCCAGCAGCCACTGGACAGGGATCGCCGGGGAGCTGTTTTTT,CASSHWTGIAGELFF
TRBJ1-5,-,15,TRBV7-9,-,TGTGCCAGCAGCTCCGGCGAGTATAGCAATCAGCCCCAGCATTTT,CASSSGEYSNQPQHF
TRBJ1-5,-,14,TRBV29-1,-,TGCAGCCCGACTGGCAGGTCGAACAATCAGCCCCAGCATTTT,CSPTGRSNNQPQHF
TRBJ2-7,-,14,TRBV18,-,TGTGCCAGCTCACCAGTGGCAGATTCCTACGAGCAGTACTTC,CASSPVADSYEQYF
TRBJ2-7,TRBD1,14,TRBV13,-,TGTGCCAGCAGCTCCGACAGGGCCTCCTACGAGCAGTACTTC,CASSSDRASYEQYF
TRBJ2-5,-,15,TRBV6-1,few,TGTGCCAGCAGTCCCACCGTGGGGAGACAAGAGACCCAGTACTTC,CASSPTVGRQETQYF
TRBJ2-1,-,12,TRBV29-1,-,TGCAGCCCATTGGACGGGTACAATGAGCAGTTCTTC,CSPLDGYNEQFF
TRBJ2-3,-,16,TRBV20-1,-,TGCAGTGCTCGGCAATCCCCCGGGGATTTCACAGATACGCAGTATTTT,CSARQSPGDFTDTQYF
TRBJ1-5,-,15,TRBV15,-,TGTGCCACCAGAGTTTCCGGGATAACTAATCAGCCCCAGCATTTT,CATRVSGITNQPQHF
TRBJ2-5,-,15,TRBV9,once,TGTGCCAGCAGCGTAGGGGCAGGACCGCAAGAGACCCAGTACTTC,CASSVGAGPQETQYF
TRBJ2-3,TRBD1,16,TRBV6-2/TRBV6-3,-,TGTGCCAGCAGTTACGGACCGGGACAGGGCACAGATACGCAGTATTTT,CASSYGPGQGTDTQYF
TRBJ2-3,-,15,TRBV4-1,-,TGCGCCAGCAGCCAAGAGGGGGTCCTTACAGATACGCAGTATTTT,CASSQEGVLTDTQYF
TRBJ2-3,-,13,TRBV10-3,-,TGTGCCATCAAGCTGACAGTCACAGATACGCAGTATTTT,CAIKLTVTDTQYF
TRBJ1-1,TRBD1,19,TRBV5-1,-,TGCGCCAGCAGCTTGGCCGGAGGGACAGGGGGCCCTATGAACACTGAAGCTTTCTTT,CASSLAGGTGGPMNTEAFF
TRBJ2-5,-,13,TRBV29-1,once,TGCAGCGTTGAAGGAGGCCGCCAAGAGACCCAGTACTTC,CSVEGGRQETQYF
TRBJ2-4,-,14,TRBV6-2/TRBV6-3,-,TGTGCCAGCAGTTACTCCCTGGCACAAAACATTCAGTACTTC,CASSYSLAQNIQYF
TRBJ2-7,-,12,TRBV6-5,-,TGTGCCAGCAGCCCCGACACCTACGAGCAGTACTTC,CASSPDTYEQYF
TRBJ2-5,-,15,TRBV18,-,TGTGCCAGCTCACCCCGGGACATAACCCAAGAGACCCAGTACTTC,CASSPRDITQETQYF
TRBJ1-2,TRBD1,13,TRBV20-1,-,TGCAGTGCTTGGGGGACAGGCCCTTATGGCTACACCTTC,CSAWGTGPYGYTF
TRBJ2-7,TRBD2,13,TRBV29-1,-,TGCAGCGTTCTACCACCAGGGAGGGTCGAGCAGTACTTC,CSVLPPGRVEQYF
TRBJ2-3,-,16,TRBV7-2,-,TGTGCCAGCAGCTTAGCGGGGGGTCTCCAAGGAGATACGCAGTATTTT,CASSLAGGLQGDTQYF
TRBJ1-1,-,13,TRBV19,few,TGTGCCAGTAGTATACAAGGGAACACTGAAGCTTTCTTT,CASSIQGNTEAFF
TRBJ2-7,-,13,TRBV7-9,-,TGTGCCAGCAGCGCCCGACTAGCCTACGAGCAGTACTTC,CASSARLAYEQYF
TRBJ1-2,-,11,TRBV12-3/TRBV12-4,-,TGTGCCATCTCGGACGGGGATGGCTACACCTTC,CAISDGDGYTF
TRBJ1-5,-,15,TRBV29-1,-,TGCAGCGTTGTAGTGAGAGGGGATAGCAATCAGCCCCAGCATTTT,CSVVVRGDSNQPQHF
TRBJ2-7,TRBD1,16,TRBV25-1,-,TGTGCCAGCAGTGAAGGGGGGACAGGGAGCTCCTACGAGCAGTACTTC,CASSEGGTGSSYEQYF
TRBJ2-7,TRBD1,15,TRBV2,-,TGTGCCAGCAGTGAATGGACAGGGCGCGAAGGGGAGCAGTACTTC,CASSEWTGREGEQYF
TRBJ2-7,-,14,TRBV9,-,TGTGCCAGCAGCGTCGGGGGAGTAAGCTCCGAGCAGTACTTC,CASSVGGVSSEQYF
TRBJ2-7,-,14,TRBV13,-,TGTGCCAGCAGCTCCTCTGGGGAGGTGCACGAGCAGTACTTC,CASSSSGEVHEQYF
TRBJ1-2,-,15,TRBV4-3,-,TGCGCCAGCAGCCAAGAACGGGGGGACCCGAATGGCTACACCTTC,CASSQERGDPNGYTF
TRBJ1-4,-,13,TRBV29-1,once,TGCAGCGCTCTAGAAGGTTCTAATGAAAAACTGTTTTTT,CSALEGSNEKLFF